Included here is one TCR beta chain sequence, with context. These data come from a study of shared T cell receptors in the human thymus. The data were produced by immunoSEQ multiplex PCR, yet TCRdb's version contains in-frame clones alone and is incomplete. The data show hundreds of thousands of clones, with roughly 90% seen just once and over 0.008% held by the top ten. The data also belong to a second study, concerning human thymus T cells. From that study: It was from resections taken during corrective heart surgery that the thymus tissue came. The authors found apparently biased V and J gene usage in thymic and blood repertoires. Reports from related research described highly overlapping thymic repertoires among unrelated individuals.

Sequenced: thymocytes. The sequence was obtained from a boy younger than two with a congenital heart defect.

The CDR3 loop reads CASSPRTSGPPAELFF. The CDR3 DNA is TGTGCCAGCAGTCCTCGGACTAGCGGGCCCCCGGCGGAGCTGTTTTTT. The chain links TRBV27 to TRBJ2-2; 11 nucleotides agree with TRBD2. Germline V CDR1 and CDR2: MNHEY, SMNVEV (reference sequence). V lost 5 bases to trimming and J lost 10 bases; unmatched junction nucleotides: 12. The CDR3 is 16 amino acids.